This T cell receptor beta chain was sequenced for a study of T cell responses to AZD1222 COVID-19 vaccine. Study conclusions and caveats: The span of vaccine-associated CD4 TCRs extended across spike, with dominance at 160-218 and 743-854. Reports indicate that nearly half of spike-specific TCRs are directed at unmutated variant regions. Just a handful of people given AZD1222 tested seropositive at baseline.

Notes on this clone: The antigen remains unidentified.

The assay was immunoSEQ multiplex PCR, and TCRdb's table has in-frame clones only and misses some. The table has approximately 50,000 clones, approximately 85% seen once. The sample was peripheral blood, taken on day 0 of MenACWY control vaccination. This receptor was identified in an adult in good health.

DNA of the CDR3: TGTGCCAGCAGCCAAGGTCCGGACAGGGGGCAGGACACTGAAGCTTTCTTT. As protein: CASSQGPDRGQDTEAFF. This chain connects TRBV3-1 (or the pseudogene TRBV3-2) to TRBJ1-1; 11 bases agree with TRBD1. Germline V gene data show CDR1 as LGHDT and CDR2 as YNNKEL (reference sequence). With 1 base clipped from V and 3 bases from J, the junction kept 7 bases outside the gene matches. The CDR3 sequence is 17 residues long.